This TCR beta chain originates from a study of blood T cell repertoires in COVID-19 (dated by TCRdb to the early 2020s). Study-wide context: Collaborator samples came from the United States, Italy and Spain and covered acute and convalescent phases of COVID-19. The material from the prospective study consisted of cDNA or gDNA derived from T cells, B-cell-depleted T cells, or PBMCs. Subjects who had been exposed to COVID-19, were actively infected with it, or had recovered from it provided the deeply sampled blood TCRbeta repertoires that made up the dataset. The repertoires were released in a freely available public database meant as a resource for research on the immune response to SARS-CoV-2. The samples were drawn from the first 160 participants of the ongoing ImmuneRACE study and from under 1,500 subjects provided by 6 global collaborators. Nearly every sample came with metadata listing a de-identified subject ID, COVID-19 status, age in years and sex. HLA class I and class II types, where available, came from metadata supplied by the sample provider rather than from assay-based typing. Results and caveats for the whole study, not just this receptor: The quantity of clinical and demographic metadata differed by source and by participant and was supplied without curation.

In regard to this clone: Its cognate antigen has yet to be identified. Within one base of it there is no much larger clone, and no base qualities were kept.

In Seattle, one collaborating source enrolled patients while the infection was active and tracked those patients longitudinally over the course of disease. The collaborating institutions used their own protocols to collect whole blood in K2EDTA tubes. For TCRbeta analysis, collaborators shipped samples in one of three forms: frozen whole blood, isolated PBMCs, or DNA extracted from either of those sample types. The immunoSEQ Assay, a bias-controlled multiplex PCR, was used to amplify TCRbeta CDR3 regions from genomic DNA. From the authors' description of their analysis: Nucleated cell counts per sample were estimated from amplification of reference gene primers within the assay. To quantify the absolute abundance of each unique TCRbeta CDR3 rearrangement, sequence reads were collapsed and filtered. For each sample, productive Simpson clonality was calculated by taking the square root of Simpson's diversity index across productive rearrangements. TCRdb limited this immuneACCESS table to in-frame rearrangements with V and J called. A share of clones is missing; checked studies link under half to unresolved V genes, and the rest is unexplained. V, J and clone size reflect that table, while D and trimming were determined from the DNA. The sample data list roughly 300,000 clones, and roughly 90% of these were observed just once. The top ten constitute about 2% of the sample.

The sequence was collected from a woman aged 25-40 years with COVID-19, enrolled during active disease. The sequenced sample was peripheral blood.

The CDR3: CASSRLAGEPNEQFF. The DNA is as follows: TGTGCCAGCAGTAGACTAGCGGGAGAACCTAATGAGCAGTTCTTC. The chain uses TRBV2 and TRBJ2-1, and TRBD2 aligns with 12 junction nucleotides. Compared with germline, V lacks 5 bases and J lacks 7 bases; bases without a gene match: 6. Taken from the germline V gene, the CDR1 and CDR2 loops are SNHLY and FYNNEI. From the cysteine through the phenylalanine, the CDR3 covers 15 amino acids. The entry retains the CDR3 DNA only, 45 bases that are in frame from base 1.